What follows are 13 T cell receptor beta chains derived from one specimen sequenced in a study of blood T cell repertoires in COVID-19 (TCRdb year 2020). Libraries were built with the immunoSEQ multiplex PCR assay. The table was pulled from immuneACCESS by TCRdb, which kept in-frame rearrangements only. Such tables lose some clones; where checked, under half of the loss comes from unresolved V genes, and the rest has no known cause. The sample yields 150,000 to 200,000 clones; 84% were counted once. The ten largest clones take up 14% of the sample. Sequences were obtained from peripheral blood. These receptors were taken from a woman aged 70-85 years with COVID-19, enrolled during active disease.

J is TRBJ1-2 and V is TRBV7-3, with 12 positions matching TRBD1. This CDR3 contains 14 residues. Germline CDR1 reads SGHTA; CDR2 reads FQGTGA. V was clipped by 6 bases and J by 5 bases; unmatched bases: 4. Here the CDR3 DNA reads TGTGCCAGCAGGGGACAGGGGGCGGGGTATGGCTACACCTTC. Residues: CASRGQGAGYGYTF.

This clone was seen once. The CDR3 sequence is CASSEPRRPGANVLTF. The CDR3 DNA sequence: TGCGCCAGCAGTGAACCCCGCAGGCCTGGGGCCAACGTCCTGACTTTC. The chain links TRBV10-1 to TRBJ2-6; the D is unclear. The CDR3 loop spans 16 amino acids. Germline loops: CDR1 WNHNN, CDR2 SYGVQD (reference sequence). Trimming left V 3 bases short and J 2 bases short, with 11 bases between.

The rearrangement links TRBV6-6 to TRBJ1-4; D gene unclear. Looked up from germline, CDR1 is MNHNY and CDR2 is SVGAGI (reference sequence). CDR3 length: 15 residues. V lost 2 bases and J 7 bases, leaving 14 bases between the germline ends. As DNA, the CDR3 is TGTGCCAGCAGTTACGGCGACAATAGCGGTGAAAAACTGTTTTTT. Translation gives CASSYGDNSGEKLFF.

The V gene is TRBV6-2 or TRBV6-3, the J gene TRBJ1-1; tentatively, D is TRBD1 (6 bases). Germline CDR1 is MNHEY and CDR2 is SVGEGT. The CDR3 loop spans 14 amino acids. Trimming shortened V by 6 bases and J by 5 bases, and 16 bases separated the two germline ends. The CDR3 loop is CASSYTGIGTEAFF. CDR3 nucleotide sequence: TGTGCCAGCAGCTATACAGGGATTGGGACTGAAGCTTTCTTT.

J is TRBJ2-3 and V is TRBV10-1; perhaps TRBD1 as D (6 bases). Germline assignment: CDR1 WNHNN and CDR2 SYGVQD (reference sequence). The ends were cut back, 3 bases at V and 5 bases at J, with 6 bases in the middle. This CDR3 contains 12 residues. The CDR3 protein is CASSDRGDTQYF. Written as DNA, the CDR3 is TGCGCCAGCAGTGACAGGGGAGATACGCAGTATTTT.

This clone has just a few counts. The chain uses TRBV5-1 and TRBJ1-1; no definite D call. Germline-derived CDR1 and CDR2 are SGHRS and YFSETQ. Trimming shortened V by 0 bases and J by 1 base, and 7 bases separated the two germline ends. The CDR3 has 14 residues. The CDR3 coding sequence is TGCGCCAGCAGCTTGGGTCCGAGGAACACTGAAGCTTTCTTT. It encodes CASSLGPRNTEAFF.

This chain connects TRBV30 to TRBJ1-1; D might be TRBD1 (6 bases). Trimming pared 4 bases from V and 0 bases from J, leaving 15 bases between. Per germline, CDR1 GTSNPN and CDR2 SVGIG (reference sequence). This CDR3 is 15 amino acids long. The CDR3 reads CAWTSVQGMNTEAFF. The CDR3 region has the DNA TGTGCCTGGACCTCCGTGCAGGGGATGAACACTGAAGCTTTCTTT. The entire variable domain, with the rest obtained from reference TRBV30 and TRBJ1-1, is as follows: SQTIHQWPATLVQPVGSPLSLECTVEGTSNPNLYWYRQAAGRGLQLLFYSVGIGQISSEVPQNLSASRPQDRQFILSSKKLLLSDSGFYLCAWTSVQGMNTEAFFGQGTRLTVV.

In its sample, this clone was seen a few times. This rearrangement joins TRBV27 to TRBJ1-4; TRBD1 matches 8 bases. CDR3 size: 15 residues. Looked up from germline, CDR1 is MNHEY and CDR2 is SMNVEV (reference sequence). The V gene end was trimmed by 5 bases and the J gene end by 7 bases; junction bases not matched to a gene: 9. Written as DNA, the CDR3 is TGTGCCAGCAGTCCCTCAGGGGGCGCTTTTGAAAAACTGTTTTTT. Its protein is CASSPSGGAFEKLFF.

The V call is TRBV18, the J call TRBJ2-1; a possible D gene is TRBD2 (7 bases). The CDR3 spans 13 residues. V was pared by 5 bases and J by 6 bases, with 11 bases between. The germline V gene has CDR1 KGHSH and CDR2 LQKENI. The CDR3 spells CASSWGGGNEQFF. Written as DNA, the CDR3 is TGTGCCAGCTCATGGGGAGGGGGCAATGAGCAGTTCTTC.

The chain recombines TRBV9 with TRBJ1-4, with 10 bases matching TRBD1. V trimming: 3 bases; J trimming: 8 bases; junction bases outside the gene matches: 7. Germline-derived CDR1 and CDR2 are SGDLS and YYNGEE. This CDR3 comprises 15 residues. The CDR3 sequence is CASSARQGAWEKLFF. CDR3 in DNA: TGTGCCAGCAGCGCCCGACAGGGGGCCTGGGAAAAACTGTTTTTT.

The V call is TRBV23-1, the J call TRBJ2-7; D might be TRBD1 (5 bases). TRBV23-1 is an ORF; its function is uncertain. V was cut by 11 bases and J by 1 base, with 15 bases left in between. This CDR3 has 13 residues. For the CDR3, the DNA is TGCGCCCCCGTCAGGGTAATATCCTACGAGCAGTACTTC. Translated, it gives CAPVRVISYEQYF.

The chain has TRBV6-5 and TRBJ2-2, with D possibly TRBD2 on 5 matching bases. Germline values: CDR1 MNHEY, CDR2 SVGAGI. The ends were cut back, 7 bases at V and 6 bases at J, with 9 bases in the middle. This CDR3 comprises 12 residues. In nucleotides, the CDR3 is TGTGCCAGCACCGTGGGAGCCGGGGAGCTGTTTTTT. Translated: CASTVGAGELFF.

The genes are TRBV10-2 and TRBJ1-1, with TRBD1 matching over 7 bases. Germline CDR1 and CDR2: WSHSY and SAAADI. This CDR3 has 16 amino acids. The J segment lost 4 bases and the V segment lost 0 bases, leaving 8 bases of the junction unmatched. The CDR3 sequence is CASSESKGAPGTEAFF. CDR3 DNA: TGCGCCAGCAGTGAGTCGAAGGGGGCGCCCGGCACTGAAGCTTTCTTT.